The clone carrying this T cell receptor gamma chain showed up many times. Its antigen is not known. This sample was taken from a study of γδ T cells in repeated Plasmodium falciparum infection. Study conclusions and caveats: Malian children's Vdelta2-negative repertoires appeared more expanded and less diverse than Australians'.

TCRdb redid the clone calls on the multiplex PCR reads with CATT. The table records approximately 26,000 gamma-chain clones, roughly 3.1% of them present only once. Bulk repertoires came from Vgamma9/Vdelta2+ or Vdelta2-negative gammadelta T cells flow-sorted from PBMC. The germline CDR1 and CDR2 sequences are GITISATS and ISYDGTV (reference sequence). V shed 2 bases, J shed 4 bases, and the junction held 5 bases outside the gene matches. The CDR3 has 13 residues. Sequencing was done on a sample of gamma-delta T cells from blood. This TCR derives from a pool of human donors (malaria-infected and uninfected, not separated). J is TRGJ1 or TRGJ2 and V is TRGV9. In DNA form, the CDR3 reads TGTGCCTTGTGGGAGGAACCGTATTATAAGAAACTCTTT. This sequence encodes CALWEEPYYKKLF.